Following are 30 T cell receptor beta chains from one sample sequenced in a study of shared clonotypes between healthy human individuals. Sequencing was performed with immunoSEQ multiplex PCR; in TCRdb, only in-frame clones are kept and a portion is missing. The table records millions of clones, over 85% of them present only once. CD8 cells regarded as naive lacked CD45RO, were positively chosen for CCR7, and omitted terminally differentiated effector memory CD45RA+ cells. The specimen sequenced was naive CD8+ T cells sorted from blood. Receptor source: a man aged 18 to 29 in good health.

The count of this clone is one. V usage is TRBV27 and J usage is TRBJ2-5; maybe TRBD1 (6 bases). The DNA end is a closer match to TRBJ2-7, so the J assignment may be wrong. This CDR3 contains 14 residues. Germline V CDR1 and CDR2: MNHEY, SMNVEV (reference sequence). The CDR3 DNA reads TGTGCCAGCAGTTTGGGGACAAGTCGCTACGAGCAGTACTTC. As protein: CASSLGTSRYEQYF.

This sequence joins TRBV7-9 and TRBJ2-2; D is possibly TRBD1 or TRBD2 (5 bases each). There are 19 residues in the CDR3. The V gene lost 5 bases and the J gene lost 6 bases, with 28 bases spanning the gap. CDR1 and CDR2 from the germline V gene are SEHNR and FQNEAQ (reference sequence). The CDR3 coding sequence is TGTGCCAGCAGCCACGGGGTAACGGGGCTTGAGTTTGAGGCCGGGGAGCTGTTTTTT. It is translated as CASSHGVTGLEFEAGELFF.

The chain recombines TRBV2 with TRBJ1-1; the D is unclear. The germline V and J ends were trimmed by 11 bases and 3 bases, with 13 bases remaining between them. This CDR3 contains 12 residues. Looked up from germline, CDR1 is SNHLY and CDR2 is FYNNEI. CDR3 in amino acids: CAGEKEDTEAFF. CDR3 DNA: TGTGCCGGAGAGAAGGAGGACACTGAAGCTTTCTTT.

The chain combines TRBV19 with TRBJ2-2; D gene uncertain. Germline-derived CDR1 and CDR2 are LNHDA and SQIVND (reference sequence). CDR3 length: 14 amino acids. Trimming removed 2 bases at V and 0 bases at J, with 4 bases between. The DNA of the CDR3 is TGTGCCAGTAGTATAATCCCGAACACCGGGGAGCTGTTTTTT. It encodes CASSIIPNTGELFF.

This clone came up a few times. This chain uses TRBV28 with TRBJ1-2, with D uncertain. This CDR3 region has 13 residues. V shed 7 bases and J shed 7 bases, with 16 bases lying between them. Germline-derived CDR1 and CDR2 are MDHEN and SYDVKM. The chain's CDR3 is CASTPPVGPGYTF. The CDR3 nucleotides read TGTGCCAGCACCCCACCGGTTGGGCCTGGCTACACCTTC.

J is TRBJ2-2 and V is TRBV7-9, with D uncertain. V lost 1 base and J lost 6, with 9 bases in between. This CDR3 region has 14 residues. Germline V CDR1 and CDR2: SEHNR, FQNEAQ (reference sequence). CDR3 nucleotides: TGTGCCAGCAGCTTAGGGTCCGCCGCCGGGGAGCTGTTTTTT. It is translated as CASSLGSAAGELFF.

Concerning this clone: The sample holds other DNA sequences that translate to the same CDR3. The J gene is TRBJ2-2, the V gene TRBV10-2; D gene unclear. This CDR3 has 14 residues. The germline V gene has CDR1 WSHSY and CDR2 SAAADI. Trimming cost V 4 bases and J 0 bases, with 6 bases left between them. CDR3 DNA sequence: TGCGCCAGCAGTGTCGCCGCGAACACCGGGGAGCTGTTTTTT. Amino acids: CASSVAANTGELFF.

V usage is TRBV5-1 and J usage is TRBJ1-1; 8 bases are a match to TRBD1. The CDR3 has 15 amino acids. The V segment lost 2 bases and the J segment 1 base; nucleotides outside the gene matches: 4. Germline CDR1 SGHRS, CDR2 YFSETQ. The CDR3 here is CASSLRQGRNTEAFF. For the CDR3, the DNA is TGCGCCAGCAGCTTACGACAGGGGAGGAACACTGAAGCTTTCTTT.

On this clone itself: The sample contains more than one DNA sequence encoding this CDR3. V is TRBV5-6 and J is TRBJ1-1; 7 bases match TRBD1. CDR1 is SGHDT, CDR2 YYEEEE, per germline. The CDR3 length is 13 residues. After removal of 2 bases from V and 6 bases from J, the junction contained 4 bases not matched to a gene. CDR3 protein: CASSFGTVPEAFF. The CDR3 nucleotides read TGTGCCAGCAGCTTCGGGACAGTACCTGAAGCTTTCTTT.

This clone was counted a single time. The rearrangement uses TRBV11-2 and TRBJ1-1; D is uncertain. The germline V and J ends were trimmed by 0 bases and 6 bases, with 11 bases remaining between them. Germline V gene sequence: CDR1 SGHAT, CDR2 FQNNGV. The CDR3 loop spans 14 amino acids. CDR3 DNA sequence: TGTGCCAGCAGCTTAGATTATTTTGACCCTGAAGCTTTCTTT. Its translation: CASSLDYFDPEAFF.

This chain's CDR3 is CASSDSGRYNEQFF. Written as DNA, the CDR3 is TGTGCCAGCAGTGATAGCGGCAGGTACAATGAGCAGTTCTTC. The V gene is TRBV6-1, the J gene TRBJ2-1; weak D call: TRBD2 (6 bases). Trimming pared 3 bases from V and 4 bases from J, leaving 10 bases between. CDR1 MNHNS and CDR2 SASEGT come from the germline V gene. The CDR3 consists of 14 residues.

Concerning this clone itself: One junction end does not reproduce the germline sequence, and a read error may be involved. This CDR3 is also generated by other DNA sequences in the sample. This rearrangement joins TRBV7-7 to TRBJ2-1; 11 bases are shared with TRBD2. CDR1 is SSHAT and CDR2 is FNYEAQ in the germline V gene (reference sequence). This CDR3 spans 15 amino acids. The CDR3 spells CASSSGTSGYNEQFF. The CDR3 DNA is TGTGCTAGCAGTTCCGGGACTAGCGGATACAATGAGCAGTTCTTC.

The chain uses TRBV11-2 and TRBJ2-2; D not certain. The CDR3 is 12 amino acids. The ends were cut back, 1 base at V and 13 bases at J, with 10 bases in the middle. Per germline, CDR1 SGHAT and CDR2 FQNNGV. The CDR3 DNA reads TGTGCCAGCAGCTTAGGCCGTGACGGGCTGTTTTTT. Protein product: CASSLGRDGLFF.

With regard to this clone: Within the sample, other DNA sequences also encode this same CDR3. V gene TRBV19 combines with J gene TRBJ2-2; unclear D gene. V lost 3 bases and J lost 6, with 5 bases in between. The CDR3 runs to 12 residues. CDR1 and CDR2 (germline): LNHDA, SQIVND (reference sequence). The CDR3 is CASSIVAGELFF. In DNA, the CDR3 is TGTGCCAGTAGTATTGTGGCCGGGGAGCTGTTTTTT.

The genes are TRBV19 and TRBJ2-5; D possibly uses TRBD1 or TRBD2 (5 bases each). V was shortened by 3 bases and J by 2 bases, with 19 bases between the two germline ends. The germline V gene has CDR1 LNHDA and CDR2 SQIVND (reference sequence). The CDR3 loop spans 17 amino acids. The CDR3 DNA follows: TGTGCCAGTAGTATGTTAGGCCTGGGGGATTTTCAAGAGACCCAGTACTTC. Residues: CASSMLGLGDFQETQYF.

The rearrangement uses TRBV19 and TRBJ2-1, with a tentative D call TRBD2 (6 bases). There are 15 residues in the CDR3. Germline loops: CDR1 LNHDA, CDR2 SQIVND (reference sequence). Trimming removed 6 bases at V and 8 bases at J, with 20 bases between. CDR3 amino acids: CASSLTSTFSDEQFF. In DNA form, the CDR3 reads TGTGCCAGTAGCCTCACTAGCACCTTCTCGGATGAGCAGTTCTTC.

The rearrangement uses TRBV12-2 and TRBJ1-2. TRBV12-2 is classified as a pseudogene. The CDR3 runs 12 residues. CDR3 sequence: CASRRRGHGYTF. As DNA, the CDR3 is TGTGCAAGTCGCCGCCGGGGGCATGGCTACACCTTC.

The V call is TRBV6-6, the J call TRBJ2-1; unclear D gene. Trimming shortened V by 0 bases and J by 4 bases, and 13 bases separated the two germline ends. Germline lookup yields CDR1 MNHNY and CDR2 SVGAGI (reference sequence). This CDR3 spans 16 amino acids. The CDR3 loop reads CASSYSINLGYNEQFF. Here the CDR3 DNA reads TGTGCCAGCAGTTACTCGATTAACCTAGGGTACAATGAGCAGTTCTTC.

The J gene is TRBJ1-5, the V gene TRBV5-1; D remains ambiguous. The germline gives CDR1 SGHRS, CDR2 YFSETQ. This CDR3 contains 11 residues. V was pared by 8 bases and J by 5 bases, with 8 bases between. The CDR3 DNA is TGCGCCAGTGTATTAGATCAGCCCCAGCATTTT. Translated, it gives CASVLDQPQHF.

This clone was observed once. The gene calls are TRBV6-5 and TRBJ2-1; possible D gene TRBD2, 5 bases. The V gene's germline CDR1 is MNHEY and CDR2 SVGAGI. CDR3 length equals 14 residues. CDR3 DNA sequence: TGTGCGAGCGAAAGCGGTAGCTCCTACAATGAGCAGTTCTTC. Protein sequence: CASESGSSYNEQFF.

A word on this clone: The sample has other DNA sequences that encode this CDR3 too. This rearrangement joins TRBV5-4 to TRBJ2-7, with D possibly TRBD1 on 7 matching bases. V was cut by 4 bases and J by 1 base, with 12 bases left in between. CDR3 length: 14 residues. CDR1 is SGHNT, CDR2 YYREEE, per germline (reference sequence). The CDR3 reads CASSPGDSSYEQYF. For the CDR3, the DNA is TGTGCCAGCAGCCCGGGGGACAGTTCCTACGAGCAGTACTTC.

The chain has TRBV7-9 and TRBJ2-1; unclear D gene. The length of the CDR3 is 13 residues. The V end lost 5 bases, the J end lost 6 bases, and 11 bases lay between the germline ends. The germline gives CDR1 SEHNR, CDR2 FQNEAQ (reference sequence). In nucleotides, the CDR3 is TGTGCCAGCAGCCTGCTAGGGTTCAATGAGCAGTTCTTC. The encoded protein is CASSLLGFNEQFF.

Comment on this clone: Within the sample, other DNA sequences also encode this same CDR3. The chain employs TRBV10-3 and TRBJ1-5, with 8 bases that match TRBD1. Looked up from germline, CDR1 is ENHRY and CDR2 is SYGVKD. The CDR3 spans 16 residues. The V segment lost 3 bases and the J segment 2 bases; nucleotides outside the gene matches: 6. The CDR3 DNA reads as TGTGCCATCAGTGATGGCCAGGGGGCTGGCAATCAGCCCCAGCATTTT. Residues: CAISDGQGAGNQPQHF.

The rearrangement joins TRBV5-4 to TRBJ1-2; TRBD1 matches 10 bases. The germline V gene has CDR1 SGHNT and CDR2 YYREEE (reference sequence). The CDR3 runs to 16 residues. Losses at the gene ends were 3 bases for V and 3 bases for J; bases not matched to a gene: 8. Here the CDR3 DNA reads TGTGCCAGCAGCTCGATAGACAGGGGGCAAGACTATGGCTACACCTTC. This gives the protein CASSSIDRGQDYGYTF. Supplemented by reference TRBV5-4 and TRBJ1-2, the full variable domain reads ETGVTQSPTHLIKTRGQQVTLRCSSQSGHNTVSWYQQALGQGPQFIFQYYREEENGRGNFPPRFSGLQFPNYSSELNVNALELDDSALYLCASSSIDRGQDYGYTFGSGTRLTVV.

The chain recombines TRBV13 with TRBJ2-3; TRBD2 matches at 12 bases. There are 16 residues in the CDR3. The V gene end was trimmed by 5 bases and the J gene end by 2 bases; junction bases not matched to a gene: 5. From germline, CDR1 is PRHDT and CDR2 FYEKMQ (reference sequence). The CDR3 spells CASSRGLAGLTDTQYF. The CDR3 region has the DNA TGTGCCAGCAGCCGAGGACTAGCGGGACTCACAGATACGCAGTATTTT.

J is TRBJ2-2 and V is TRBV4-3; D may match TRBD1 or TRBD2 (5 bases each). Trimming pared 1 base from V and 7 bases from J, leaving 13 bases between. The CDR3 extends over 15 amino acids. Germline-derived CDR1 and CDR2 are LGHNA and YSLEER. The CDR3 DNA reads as TGCGCCAGCAGCCAAGTGGGACGGGTCGGCGGGGAGCTGTTTTTT. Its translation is CASSQVGRVGGELFF.

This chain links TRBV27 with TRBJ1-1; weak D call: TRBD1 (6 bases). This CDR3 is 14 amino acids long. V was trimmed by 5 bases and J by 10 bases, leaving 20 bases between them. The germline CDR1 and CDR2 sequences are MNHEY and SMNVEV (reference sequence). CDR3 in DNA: TGTGCCAGCAGTACCCGAGATACAGGGTTTTTAGCTTTCTTT. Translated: CASSTRDTGFLAFF.

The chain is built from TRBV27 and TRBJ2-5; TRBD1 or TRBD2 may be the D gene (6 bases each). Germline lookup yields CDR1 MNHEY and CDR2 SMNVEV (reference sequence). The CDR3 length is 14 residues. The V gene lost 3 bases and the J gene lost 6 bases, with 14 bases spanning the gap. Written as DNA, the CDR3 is TGTGCCAGCAGTTTTGGGGGCGGGATAAAGACCCAGTACTTC. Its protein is CASSFGGGIKTQYF.

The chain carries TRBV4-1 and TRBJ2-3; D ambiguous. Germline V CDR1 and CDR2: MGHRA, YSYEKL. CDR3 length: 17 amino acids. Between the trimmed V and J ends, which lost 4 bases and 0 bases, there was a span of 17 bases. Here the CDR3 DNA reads TGCGCCAGCAGCCTTCTCCCCACAGAAGATAGCACAGATACGCAGTATTTT. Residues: CASSLLPTEDSTDTQYF.

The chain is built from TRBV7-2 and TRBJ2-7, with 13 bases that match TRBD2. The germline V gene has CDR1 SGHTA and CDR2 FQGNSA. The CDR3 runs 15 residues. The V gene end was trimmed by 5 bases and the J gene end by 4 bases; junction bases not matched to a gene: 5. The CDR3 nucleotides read TGTGCCAGCAGCCTAACTAGCGGGGGGGTATACGAGCAGTACTTC. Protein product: CASSLTSGGVYEQYF. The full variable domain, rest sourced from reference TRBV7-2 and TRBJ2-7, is GAGVSQSPSNKVTEKGKDVELRCDPISGHTALYWYRQSLGQGLEFLIYFQGNSAPDKSGLPSDRFSAERTGGSVSTLTIQRTQQEDSAVYLCASSLTSGGVYEQYFGPGTRLTVT.